The clone carrying this T cell receptor (beta chain) occurred a few times. The antigen remains unidentified. These data are taken from a study of post-analysis software for immune sequencing data. Study-wide findings and caveats: In patients, TRBV5-6, TRBV5-1 and TRBV20-1 belonged to four or five TRBV segments found more frequently than in controls.

The germline V gene encodes CDR1 MGHDK and CDR2 SYGVNS. The CDR3 has 11 amino acids. Trimming took off 10 bases at V and 3 bases at J, with 9 bases between the two ends. Libraries were made from TCR beta cDNA, and they carried unique molecular identifiers. TCRdb processed the PCR reads anew with MiXCR; each CDR3 protein has one entry. The table records hundreds of thousands of distinct CDR3 sequences, roughly 27% of them present only once. This sequence joins TRBV25-1 and TRBJ2-5; no reliable D call. Sequenced input: blood. The TCR was taken from a girl between 5 and 17 years old with multiple sclerosis. CDR3 DNA: TGTGCCACTTGTGTGGAAGAGACCCAGTACTTC. Its translation: CATCVEETQYF.